This T cell receptor (beta chain) was captured by sequencing in a study of blood T cells in healthy people across ages. V was pared by 0 bases and J by 0 bases, with 6 bases of the junction left unmatched. The CDR3 runs 18 residues. CDR1 is MGHRA, CDR2 YSYEKL, per germline. This clonotype was seen a few times. Its antigen remains unknown. There were healthy Caucasian individuals from Russia, aged about 6 to 95, serving as donors. Isolation recovered at least 7 million PBMCs from every sample. The second PCR ran roughly 6 to 11 cycles with a sample-barcoded 5' primer and J-beta primers. TCRdb reprocessed the 5' RACE reads via MiXCR and lists one record per CDR3 protein. The profile shows hundreds of thousands of distinct CDR3 sequences, about 25% of them singletons. The study's findings and limits: Diversity was estimated from one million T cells, and these estimates were considered underestimates.

These data are also associated with another study on T cells of mothers and their children. Turning to that study: Donation involved three healthy Caucasian mothers and the six children that they had.

This sequence joins TRBV4-1 and TRBJ1-5; TRBD1 agrees at 9 bases. This TCR was sampled from a boy younger than 18 in good health. The specimen was blood. In DNA, the CDR3 is TGCGCCAGCAGCCAAGAGTCGGGGACAGGGTATAGCAATCAGCCCCAGCATTTT. Protein: CASSQESGTGYSNQPQHF.